This T cell receptor beta chain is from a study of cytomegalovirus exposure and HLA in healthy donors. Trimming removed 6 bases from V and 3 bases from J; junction bases left unmatched: 6. The CDR3 extends over 14 amino acids. Germline CDR1 MNHEY, CDR2 SMNVEV (reference sequence). This table comes from immunoSEQ multiplex PCR, and its TCRdb copy is limited to in-frame clones, with some not included. This table has 250,000 to 300,000 clones, 65% to 90% appearing once. To note about this clone: Its antigen remains unidentified.

Whole-study findings and limits: The TCR clusters that emerged in the first cohort tended, a later analysis found, to co-occur in the 120 or so validation repertoires.

This chain links TRBV27 with TRBJ2-3; TRBD2 aligns across 7 bases. This clonotype originated in a woman aged 18-29 years in good health and CMV-seronegative. The sequenced material came from PBMCs. CDR3 protein: CASRQGGLTDTQYF. The CDR3 nucleotides read TGTGCCAGCAGGCAGGGAGGGCTAACAGATACGCAGTATTTT.